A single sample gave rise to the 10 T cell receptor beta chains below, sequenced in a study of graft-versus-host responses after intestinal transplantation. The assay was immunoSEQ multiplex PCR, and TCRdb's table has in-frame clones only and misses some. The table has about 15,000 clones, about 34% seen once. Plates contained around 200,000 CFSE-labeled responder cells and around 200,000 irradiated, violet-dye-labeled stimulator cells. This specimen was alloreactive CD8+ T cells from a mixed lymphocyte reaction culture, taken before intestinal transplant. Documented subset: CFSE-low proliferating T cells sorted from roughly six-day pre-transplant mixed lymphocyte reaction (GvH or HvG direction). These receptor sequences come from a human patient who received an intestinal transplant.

The CDR3, as DNA: TGTGCCATCAGTCCTGGGGTCCTACAGGGGACGATGGGGAACACTGAAGCTTTCTTT. Translated, it gives CAISPGVLQGTMGNTEAFF. The V call is TRBV10-3, the J call TRBJ1-1, with 7 bases fitting TRBD1. V shed 5 bases and J 1 base; nucleotides not matched to a gene: 19. The CDR3 runs 19 residues. Germline CDR1 and CDR2: ENHRY and SYGVKD.

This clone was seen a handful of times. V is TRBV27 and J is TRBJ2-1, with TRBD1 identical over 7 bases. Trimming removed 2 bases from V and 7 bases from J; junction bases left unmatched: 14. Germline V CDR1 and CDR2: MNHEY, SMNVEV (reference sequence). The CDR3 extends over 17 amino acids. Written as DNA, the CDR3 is TGTGCCAGCAGTTTAGCCCCTATTGACAGGGTGGGGAATGAGCAGTTCTTC. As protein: CASSLAPIDRVGNEQFF.

The CDR3 coding sequence is TGCGCCAGCAGCCAAGATACGGTAAATCAGCCCCAGCATTTT. It translates to CASSQDTVNQPQHF. This chain uses TRBV4-3 with TRBJ1-5; D gene ambiguous. Germline-derived CDR1 and CDR2 are LGHNA and YSLEER. Trimming stripped 0 bases from V and 4 bases from J, with 7 bases between. CDR3 length: 14 amino acids.

CDR3 protein: CASSLPMNTEAFF. For the CDR3, the DNA is TGTGCCAGCAGCTTACCAATGAACACTGAAGCTTTCTTT. This chain links TRBV7-9 with TRBJ1-1; no clear D gene. V lost 2 bases, J lost 0 bases, and 4 bases lay in between. Germline CDR1 reads SEHNR; CDR2 reads FQNEAQ (reference sequence). The CDR3 has 13 amino acids.

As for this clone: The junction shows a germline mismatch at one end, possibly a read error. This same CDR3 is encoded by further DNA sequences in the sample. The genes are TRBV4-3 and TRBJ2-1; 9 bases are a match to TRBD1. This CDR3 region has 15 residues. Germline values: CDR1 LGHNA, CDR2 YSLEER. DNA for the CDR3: TGCGCCAGCAGTCAAGGGACAGGGTTGGACAATGAGCAGTTCTTC. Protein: CASSQGTGLDNEQFF.

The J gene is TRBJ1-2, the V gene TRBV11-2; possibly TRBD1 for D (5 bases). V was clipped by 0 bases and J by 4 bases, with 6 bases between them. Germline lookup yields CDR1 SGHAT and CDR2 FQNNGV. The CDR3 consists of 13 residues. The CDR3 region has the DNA TGTGCCAGCAGCTTAGACAGGGTCTATGGCTACACCTTC. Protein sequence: CASSLDRVYGYTF.

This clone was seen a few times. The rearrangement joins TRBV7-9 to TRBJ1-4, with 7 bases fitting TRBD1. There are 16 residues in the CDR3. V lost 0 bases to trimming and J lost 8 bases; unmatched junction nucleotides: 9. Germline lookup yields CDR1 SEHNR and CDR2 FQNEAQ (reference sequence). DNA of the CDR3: TGTGCCAGCAGCTTAGCCCCAGGGGGAATGGTAGAAAAACTGTTTTTT. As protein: CASSLAPGGMVEKLFF.

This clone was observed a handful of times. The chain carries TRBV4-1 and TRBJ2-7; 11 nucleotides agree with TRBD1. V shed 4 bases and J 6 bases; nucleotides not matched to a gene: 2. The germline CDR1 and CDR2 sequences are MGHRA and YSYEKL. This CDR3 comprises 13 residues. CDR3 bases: TGCGCCAGCAGCCTAGGACAGGGGGCCGAGCAGTACTTC. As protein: CASSLGQGAEQYF.

The DNA for the CDR3 is TGCGCCAGCAGACCGAGCGGGGGGGGATACAATGAGCAGTTCTTC. This gives the protein CASRPSGGGYNEQFF. J is TRBJ2-1 and V is TRBV4-3; 10 bases agree with TRBD2. The CDR3 has 15 amino acids. The germline V gene encodes CDR1 LGHNA and CDR2 YSLEER. The V gene end was trimmed by 6 bases and the J gene end by 4 bases; junction bases not matched to a gene: 6.

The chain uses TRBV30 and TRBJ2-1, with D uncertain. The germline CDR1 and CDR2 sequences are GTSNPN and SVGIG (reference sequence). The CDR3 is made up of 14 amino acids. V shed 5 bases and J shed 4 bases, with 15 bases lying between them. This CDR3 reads CAWALGVAYNEQFF. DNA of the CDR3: TGTGCCTGGGCCTTAGGAGTAGCTTACAATGAGCAGTTCTTC.